The 22 T cell receptor beta chains below all came from one sample that was sequenced in a study of cytomegalovirus exposure and HLA in healthy donors. Primers for the PCR totalled 60 Vbeta and 13 Jbeta. Generated by immunoSEQ multiplex PCR, the TCRdb table keeps only in-frame clones and is missing some. The data show 100,000 to 150,000 clones, 65% to 80% seen once. The specimen was PBMCs. The origin of the receptors is a woman between 40 and 55 years old in good health and CMV-seronegative.

In DNA, the CDR3 is TGCAGCGTTGAGCGGGGAAGCACCGGGGAGCTGTTTTTT. It codes for CSVERGSTGELFF. V and J are TRBV29-1 and TRBJ2-2; D may be TRBD2 (6 bases). Per the germline V gene, CDR1 is SQVTM and CDR2 is ANQGSEA. This CDR3 contains 13 residues. Trimming shortened V by 3 bases and J by 4 bases, and 9 bases separated the two germline ends.

The chain combines TRBV2 with TRBJ2-3; unclear D gene. This CDR3 contains 16 residues. Between the trimmed V and J ends, which lost 2 bases and 0 bases, there was a span of 12 bases. Germline V CDR1 and CDR2: SNHLY, FYNNEI. CDR3 amino acids: CASSESAGRSTDTQYF. For the CDR3, the DNA is TGTGCCAGCAGTGAATCGGCAGGAAGGAGCACAGATACGCAGTATTTT.

The chain has TRBV6-1 and TRBJ2-7; D gene unclear. CDR3 length: 13 residues. Germline CDR1 MNHNS, CDR2 SASEGT. V was clipped by 2 bases and J by 3 bases, with 8 bases between them. CDR3 DNA: TGTGCCAGCAGTGAAACGAGTTACTACGAGCAGTACTTC. Encoded protein: CASSETSYYEQYF.

V and J are TRBV18 and TRBJ2-5; 8 bases fit TRBD1. The J call may be in error: the DNA end matches TRBJ2-7 better. The CDR3 length is 15 residues. CDR1 and CDR2 from the germline V gene are KGHSH and LQKENI. The CDR3 DNA reads as TGTGCCAGCTCACAAGGGACAGGCGATTTCTACGAGCAGTACTTC. Translating it yields CASSQGTGDFYEQYF.

The V and J genes are TRBV10-3 and TRBJ2-5, with D possibly being TRBD2 (5 bases). V was trimmed by 10 bases and J by 1 base, leaving 13 bases between them. CDR1 is ENHRY and CDR2 is SYGVKD in the germline V gene. The CDR3 totals 13 residues. The CDR3, as DNA: TGTGCCACCCAAAGCGGCGGCCAAGAGACCCAGTACTTC. This sequence encodes CATQSGGQETQYF.

The chain is built from TRBV5-4 and TRBJ2-6; 9 bases agree with TRBD1. The CDR3 contains 16 residues. The germline CDR1 and CDR2 sequences are SGHNT and YYREEE (reference sequence). V was clipped by 4 bases and J by 5 bases; unmatched bases: 7. CDR3 region: CASSQTGTGWANVLTF. For the CDR3, the DNA is TGTGCCAGCAGCCAAACAGGGACAGGGTGGGCCAACGTCCTGACTTTC.

The rearrangement uses TRBV25-1 and TRBJ1-1; tentatively, D is TRBD1 (6 bases). V lost 6 bases and J 2 bases, leaving 13 bases between the germline ends. Germline values: CDR1 MGHDK, CDR2 SYGVNS. The CDR3 has 14 residues. In DNA form, the CDR3 reads TGTGCCAGCAGCATTGGGACATCCAACACTGAAGCTTTCTTT. This codes for CASSIGTSNTEAFF. The variable domain in full, with the rest retrieved from reference TRBV25-1 and TRBJ1-1, is EADIYQTPRYLVIGTGKKITLECSQTMGHDKMYWYQQDPGMELHLIHYSYGVNSTEKGDLSSESTVSRIRTEHFPLTLESARPSHTSQYLCASSIGTSNTEAFFGQGTRLTVV.

The gene calls are TRBV19 and TRBJ2-1; 7 bases align to TRBD2. V was pared by 6 bases and J by 0 bases, with 11 bases of the junction left unmatched. CDR1 and CDR2 from the germline V gene are LNHDA and SQIVND (reference sequence). The CDR3 sequence is 17 residues long. The DNA of the CDR3 is TGTGCCAGTAGGGTGGGAGGGCGATTCAGCTCCTACAATGAGCAGTTCTTC. This sequence encodes CASRVGGRFSSYNEQFF.

The gene calls are TRBV19 and TRBJ2-1, with 9 bases that match TRBD2. The V and J ends lost 4 bases and 7 bases, in that order; junction bases with no gene match: 2. The CDR3 spans 13 residues. From germline, CDR1 is LNHDA and CDR2 SQIVND (reference sequence). The CDR3 bases are TGTGCCAGTAGTAGCGGGAGGGGGAATGAGCAGTTCTTC. As protein: CASSSGRGNEQFF.

The chain uses TRBV5-1 and TRBJ2-2; the D gene is possibly TRBD1 (6 bases). V gave up 4 bases and J gave up 5 bases, with 12 bases separating them. The CDR3 contains 14 residues. CDR1 is SGHRS and CDR2 is YFSETQ in the germline V gene. The CDR3 is CASSERTGTGELFF. The DNA of the CDR3 is TGCGCCAGCAGCGAACGTACAGGGACCGGGGAGCTGTTTTTT.

The CDR3 sequence: CAWQKGLLTDTQYF. The CDR3 coding sequence is TGTGCCTGGCAAAAGGGACTCCTCACAGATACGCAGTATTTT. The V and J genes are TRBV30 and TRBJ2-3; D perhaps matches TRBD2 (6 bases). The V end was cut by 5 bases, the J end by 2 bases, with 14 bases between. Germline V gene data show CDR1 as GTSNPN and CDR2 as SVGIG (reference sequence). CDR3 size: 14 residues.

This clone is a singleton in its sample. The chain uses TRBV5-1 and TRBJ2-7, with D maybe TRBD2 (5 bases). V was trimmed by 4 bases and J by 4 bases, leaving 9 bases between them. Germline CDR1 is SGHRS and CDR2 is YFSETQ. The CDR3 contains 12 residues. The CDR3 loop reads CASSRTGYEQYF. In DNA, the CDR3 is TGCGCCAGCAGCCGGACGGGGTACGAGCAGTACTTC.

This chain joins TRBV27 and TRBJ1-2, with a weak D call TRBD1 (6 bases). This CDR3 is 17 amino acids long. Germline loops: CDR1 MNHEY, CDR2 SMNVEV (reference sequence). V dropped 4 bases and J dropped 4 bases, with 22 bases sitting between them. The CDR3 region has the DNA TGTGCCAGCAGTTATACAGCAGGACAGCTAGCTTCCTATGGCTACACCTTC. It encodes CASSYTAGQLASYGYTF.

The chain carries TRBV28 and TRBJ2-5; 7 nucleotides match TRBD2. Germline V lookup: CDR1 MDHEN, CDR2 SYDVKM. The CDR3 totals 14 residues. The J segment lost 4 bases and the V segment lost 10 bases, leaving 12 bases of the junction unmatched. The CDR3 nucleotides read TGTGCCAACCCCGAGGCGGGAGTAGGAGAGACCCAGTACTTC. The encoded protein is CANPEAGVGETQYF.

The chain joins TRBV19 to TRBJ2-1; D is possibly TRBD2 (5 bases). Germline CDR1 is LNHDA and CDR2 is SQIVND (reference sequence). Trimming took off 3 bases at V and 2 bases at J, with 11 bases between the two ends. The CDR3 covers 15 residues. The CDR3 DNA sequence: TGTGCCAGTAGTATTGATGGAGGACCCTACAATGAGCAGTTCTTC. It encodes CASSIDGGPYNEQFF.

This CDR3 is CASSRQGEPTYEQYF. Here the CDR3 DNA reads TGTGCCAGCAGCCGACAGGGGGAGCCAACCTACGAGCAGTACTTC. The chain links TRBV9 to TRBJ2-7, with 9 bases aligning to TRBD1. The CDR3 has 15 residues. With V trimmed by 4 bases and J by 2 bases, 7 bases remained unmatched. Germline V gene data show CDR1 as SGDLS and CDR2 as YYNGEE.

The chain recombines TRBV29-1 with TRBJ2-7; 8 bases map to TRBD1. This CDR3 contains 15 residues. Trimming cost V 6 bases and J 4 bases; bases outside gene matches: 14. Per germline, CDR1 SQVTM and CDR2 ANQGSEA. This chain's CDR3 is CSVTGERGGQYEQYF. In DNA form, the CDR3 reads TGCAGCGTGACAGGGGAAAGGGGCGGCCAATACGAGCAGTACTTC.

The chain carries TRBV28 and TRBJ2-1; the D gene is possibly TRBD1 (6 bases). The CDR3 has 16 residues. In germline, CDR1 is MDHEN, CDR2 SYDVKM. Between the trimmed V and J ends, which lost 6 bases and 4 bases, there was a span of 19 bases. The DNA for the CDR3 is TGTGCCAGCAGCCCCTATGACCAGGGGCCTTACAATGAGCAGTTCTTC. Translating it yields CASSPYDQGPYNEQFF. The full variable domain, with the rest looked up from reference TRBV28 and TRBJ2-1, is DVKVTQSSRYLVKRTGEKVFLECVQDMDHENMFWYRQDPGLGLRLIYFSYDVKMKEKGDIPEGYSVSREKKERFSLILESASTNQTSMYLCASSPYDQGPYNEQFFGPGTRLTVL.

This sequence joins TRBV28 and TRBJ1-5, with a weak D call TRBD1 (6 bases). CDR1 and CDR2 (germline): MDHEN, SYDVKM. The germline V and J ends were trimmed by 6 bases and 2 bases, with 20 bases remaining between them. The CDR3 has 17 amino acids. The CDR3 protein is CASRSDRGGIGNQPQHF. The DNA for the CDR3 is TGTGCCAGCAGATCGGACCGAGGGGGTATTGGCAATCAGCCCCAGCATTTT. Looking up the rest from reference TRBV28 and TRBJ1-5 gives the full variable domain: DVKVTQSSRYLVKRTGEKVFLECVQDMDHENMFWYRQDPGLGLRLIYFSYDVKMKEKGDIPEGYSVSREKKERFSLILESASTNQTSMYLCASRSDRGGIGNQPQHFGDGTRLSIL.

The rearrangement uses TRBV19 and TRBJ2-5; 8 nucleotides match TRBD1. The J call may be faulty, since TRBJ2-7 better matches the DNA end. CDR3 length equals 16 residues. Germline V gene data show CDR1 as LNHDA and CDR2 as SQIVND (reference sequence). Written as DNA, the CDR3 is TGTGCCAGTAGTATGACTCGGGGGACAGGATCCTACGAGCAGTACTTC. Encoded protein: CASSMTRGTGSYEQYF.

A single count supports this clone. CDR3 DNA sequence: TGTGCCAGCAGTCTAACGGGACAGGGGAACTATGGCTACACCTTC. The encoded protein is CASSLTGQGNYGYTF. V gene TRBV6-5 combines with J gene TRBJ1-2; 10 bases agree with TRBD1. Germline V lookup: CDR1 MNHEY, CDR2 SVGAGI. V was pared by 5 bases and J by 2 bases, with 5 bases of the junction left unmatched. The CDR3 loop spans 15 amino acids.

The chain uses TRBV11-2 and TRBJ1-5; D not certain. This CDR3 contains 15 residues. Germline V gene sequence: CDR1 SGHAT, CDR2 FQNNGV. Trimming shortened V by 5 bases and J by 3 bases, and 14 bases separated the two germline ends. The CDR3 sequence: CASSARGGPNQPQHF. CDR3 DNA sequence: TGTGCCAGCAGCGCCCGGGGAGGGCCCAATCAGCCCCAGCATTTT.